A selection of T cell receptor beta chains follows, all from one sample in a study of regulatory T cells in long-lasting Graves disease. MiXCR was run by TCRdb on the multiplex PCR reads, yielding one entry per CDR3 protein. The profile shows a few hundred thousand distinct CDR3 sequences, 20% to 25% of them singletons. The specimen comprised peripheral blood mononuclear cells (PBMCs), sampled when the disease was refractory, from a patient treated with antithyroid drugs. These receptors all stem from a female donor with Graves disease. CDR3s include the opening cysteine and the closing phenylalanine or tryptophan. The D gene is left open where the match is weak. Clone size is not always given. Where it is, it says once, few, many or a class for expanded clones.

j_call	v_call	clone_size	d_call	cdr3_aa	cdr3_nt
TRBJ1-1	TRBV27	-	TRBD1	CASSWTGGGATEAFF	TGTGCCAGCAGTTGGACAGGGGGGGGGGCCACTGAAGCTTTCTTT
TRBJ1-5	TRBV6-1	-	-	CASRRQEHQPQHF	TGTGCCAGCAGACGACAGGAGCATCAGCCCCAGCATTTT
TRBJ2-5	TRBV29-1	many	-	CSVLFDRETQYF	TGCAGCGTTCTCTTCGACCGAGAGACCCAGTACTTC
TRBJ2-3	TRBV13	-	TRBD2	CASSSVTEGGSGTQYF	TGTGCCAGCAGCTCAGTCACGGAGGGAGGGAGTGGTACGCAGTATTTT
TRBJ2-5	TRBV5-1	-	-	CASSLEASETQYF	TGCGCCAGCAGCTTGGAAGCTAGCGAGACCCAGTACTTC
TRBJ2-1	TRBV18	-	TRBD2	CASSPGTSGSYNEQFF	TGTGCCAGCTCACCGGGTACTAGCGGGAGTTACAATGAGCAGTTCTTC
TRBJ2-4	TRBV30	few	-	CAWRGRDSGFGGYGYAF	TGTGCCTGGAGAGGAAGGGACAGTGGATTCGGGGGCTATGGCTACGCCTTC
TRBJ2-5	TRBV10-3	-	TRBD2	CASTPGLALGTQYF	TGTGCCAGTACTCCGGGACTAGCGTTGGGGACCCAGTACTTC
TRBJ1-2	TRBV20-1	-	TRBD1	CSARAPGQGTNGYTF	TGCAGTGCTAGAGCCCCGGGACAGGGTACGAATGGCTACACCTTC
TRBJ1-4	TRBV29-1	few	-	CSVYGAGNEKLFF	TGCAGCGTCTATGGGGCGGGGAATGAAAAACTGTTTTTT
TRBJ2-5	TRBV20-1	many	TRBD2	CSASGAGGWETQYF	TGCAGTGCTAGTGGAGCGGGAGGGTGGGAGACCCAGTACTTC
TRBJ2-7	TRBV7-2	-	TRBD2	CASSLEVREAKQYF	TGTGCCAGCAGCTTAGAGGTGCGGGAGGCCAAGCAGTACTTC
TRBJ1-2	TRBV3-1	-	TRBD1	CASSQVIGQGGGYTF	TGTGCCAGCAGTCAAGTAATCGGACAGGGGGGTGGCTACACCTTC
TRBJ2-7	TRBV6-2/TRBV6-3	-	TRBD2	CASSYASGGTSGSYEQYF	TGTGCCAGCAGTTACGCATCTGGGGGGACTAGCGGCTCCTACGAGCAGTACTTC
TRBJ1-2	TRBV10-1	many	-	CASVSVLGKINYGYTF	TGCGCCAGCGTTTCCGTCCTCGGAAAAATTAACTATGGCTACACCTTC
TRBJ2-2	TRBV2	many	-	CASRGNSNTGELFF	TGTGCCAGCAGGGGTAACTCGAACACCGGGGAGCTGTTTTTT
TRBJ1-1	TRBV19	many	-	CASSISEVRAAFF	TGTGCCAGTAGTATATCGGAAGTTCGAGCTGCTTTCTTT
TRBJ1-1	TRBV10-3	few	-	CAISVGGDTEAFF	TGTGCCATCAGCGTCGGGGGAGACACTGAAGCTTTCTTT
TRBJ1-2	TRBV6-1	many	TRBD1	CASSRQGDGYTF	TGTGCCAGCAGCAGACAGGGTGACGGCTACACCTTC
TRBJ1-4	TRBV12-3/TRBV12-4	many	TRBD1	CASRPGTGGNEKLFF	TGTGCCAGCAGGCCCGGGACAGGTGGTAATGAAAAACTGTTTTTT
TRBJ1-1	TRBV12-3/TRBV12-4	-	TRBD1	CASRWTGGESEAFF	TGTGCCAGCAGGTGGACAGGGGGAGAATCTGAAGCTTTCTTT
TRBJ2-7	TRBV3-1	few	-	CASSQEWFGGPYEQYF	TGTGCCAGCAGCCAAGAATGGTTTGGGGGGCCCTACGAGCAGTACTTC
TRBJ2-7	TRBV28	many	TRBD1	CASRDRRTYEQYF	TGTGCCAGCAGGGACAGGCGGACCTACGAGCAGTACTTC
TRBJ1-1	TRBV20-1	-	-	CSARGGRGTTEAFF	TGCAGTGCTAGGGGAGGTAGAGGTACCACTGAAGCTTTCTTT
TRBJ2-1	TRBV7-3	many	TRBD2	CASSFGLAGGDEQFF	TGTGCCAGCAGCTTCGGACTAGCGGGAGGAGATGAGCAGTTCTTC
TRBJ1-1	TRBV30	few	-	CAWSRIGVDTEAFF	TGTGCCTGGTCTCGGATCGGGGTGGACACTGAAGCTTTCTTT
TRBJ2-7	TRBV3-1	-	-	CASSRTHYEQYF	TGTGCCAGCAGCCGGACCCACTACGAGCAGTACTTC
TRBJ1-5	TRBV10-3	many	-	CAISESKGSNQPQHF	TGTGCCATCAGTGAGTCGAAAGGTAGCAATCAGCCCCAGCATTTT
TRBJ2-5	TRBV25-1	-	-	CASSDPRQYQETQYF	TGTGCCAGCAGTGATCCCCGACAGTACCAAGAGACCCAGTACTTC
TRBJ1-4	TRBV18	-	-	CASSPSQGNEKLFF	TGTGCCAGCTCACCGTCACAGGGAAATGAAAAACTGTTTTTT
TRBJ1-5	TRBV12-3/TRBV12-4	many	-	CASSLSGEVNQPQHF	TGTGCCAGCAGTTTGTCAGGGGAGGTCAATCAGCCCCAGCATTTT
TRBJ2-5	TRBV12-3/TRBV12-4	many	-	CATSDGETQYF	TGTGCCACAAGCGACGGAGAGACCCAGTACTTC
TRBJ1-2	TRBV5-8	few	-	CASSQPWGVYGYTF	TGTGCCAGCAGCCAACCGTGGGGCGTCTATGGCTACACCTTC
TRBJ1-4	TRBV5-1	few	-	CASSLEPGWEKLFF	TGCGCCAGCAGCTTGGAACCGGGCTGGGAAAAACTGTTTTTT
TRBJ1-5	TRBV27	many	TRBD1	CASSDRGVVVGNQPQHF	TGTGCCAGCAGTGACAGGGGGGTGGTGGTTGGAAATCAGCCCCAGCATTTT
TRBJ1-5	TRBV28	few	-	CASSSFGPGGNQPQHF	TGTGCCAGCAGCTCCTTTGGGCCTGGGGGCAATCAGCCCCAGCATTTT
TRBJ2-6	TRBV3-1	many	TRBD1	CASFGDSSSGANVLTF	TGTGCCAGCTTCGGGGACAGTTCGTCTGGGGCCAACGTCCTGACTTTC
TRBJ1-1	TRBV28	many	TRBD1	CASIQGGENTEAFF	TGTGCCAGCATACAAGGGGGCGAGAACACTGAAGCTTTCTTT
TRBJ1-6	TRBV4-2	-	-	CASSLDTSPLHF	TGTGCCAGCAGCCTGGACACGTCACCCCTCCACTTT
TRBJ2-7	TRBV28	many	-	CASSLLLGELKDQSEQYF	TGTGCCAGCAGTTTATTGTTAGGGGAACTGAAGGACCAATCCGAGCAGTACTTC
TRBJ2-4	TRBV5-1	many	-	CASSLVQWDGIQYF	TGCGCCAGCAGCTTGGTACAGTGGGACGGCATTCAGTACTTC
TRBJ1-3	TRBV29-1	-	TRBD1	CSGGQGEGNTIYF	TGCAGCGGCGGACAGGGTGAAGGAAACACCATATATTTT
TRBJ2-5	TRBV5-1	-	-	CASSVSSVETQYF	TGCGCCAGCAGCGTCAGTTCGGTAGAGACCCAGTACTTC
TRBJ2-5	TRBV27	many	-	CASRIRRGPGETQYF	TGTGCCAGCAGAATAAGGAGAGGGCCGGGAGAGACCCAGTACTTC
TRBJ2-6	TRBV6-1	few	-	CASNDFSGANVLTF	TGTGCCAGCAATGACTTCTCTGGGGCCAACGTCCTGACTTTC
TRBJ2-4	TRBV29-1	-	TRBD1	CSVVKGQGPKNIQYF	TGCAGCGTTGTAAAGGGACAGGGCCCCAAAAACATTCAGTACTTC
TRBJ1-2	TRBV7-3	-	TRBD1	CASSSGTANGYTF	TGTGCCAGCAGCTCCGGGACAGCGAATGGCTACACCTTC
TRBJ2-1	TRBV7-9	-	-	CASSLDLPEQFF	TGTGCCAGCAGCTTAGATTTACCTGAGCAGTTCTTC
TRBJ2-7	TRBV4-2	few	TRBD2	CASSQGLAGNYEQYF	TGTGCCAGCAGCCAAGGACTAGCGGGTAACTACGAGCAGTACTTC
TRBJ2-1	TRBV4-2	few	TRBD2	CASSQEVRGRASGQFF	TGTGCCAGCAGCCAAGAAGTGCGCGGGAGGGCCTCGGGGCAGTTCTTC
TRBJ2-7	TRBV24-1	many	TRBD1	CATSDDRGHTYEQYF	TGTGCCACCAGTGACGACAGGGGCCATACCTACGAGCAGTACTTC